This T cell receptor beta chain was observed in a study of T cells in localized non-small cell lung cancer. Trimming at V came to 4 bases and at J to 1 base, leaving 3 bases not matched to a gene. CDR1 and CDR2 from the germline V gene are SGHRS and YFSETQ. This CDR3 spans 15 amino acids. On this clone: The antigen remains unidentified.

The method was immunoSEQ multiplex PCR; TCRdb's version includes in-frame clones alone and lacks a portion of them. The repertoire includes 18,000 or so clones, approximately 89% of them detected once, and over 7.5% sits in the top ten. Study findings and constraints: Of the top 100 tumor clones, median about 56 were in adjacent lung, around 28 among its top 100. There was higher T cell clonality in uninvolved adjacent lung than in tumor, and it was highest there.

The clonotype originates from a man aged 40 to 70 with stage I lung adenocarcinoma. This specimen was peripheral blood, taken before any cancer treatment. The genes are TRBV5-1 and TRBJ2-2, with 8 bases lining up with TRBD1. The CDR3: CASSPTGGNTGELFF. DNA for the CDR3: TGCGCCAGCAGCCCCACAGGGGGGAACACCGGGGAGCTGTTTTTT.